These 26 T cell receptor beta chains share one sample of origin, sequenced in a study of patients and donors after allogeneic stem cell transplantation. One entry per CDR3 protein, called by TCRdb with MiXCR from the RT-PCR reads. The sample consists of 150,000 to 200,000 distinct CDR3 sequences, approximately 30% of them appearing once. Input material: blood, either unsorted or a sorted T cell fraction (not recorded which). All receptors derive from a human donor who was either an allogeneic HSCT recipient or a stem cell or donor lymphocyte infusion donor (not recorded which). It is not recorded whose cells these are; they may come from a transplant donor.

This clonotype was counted only a few times. The chain links TRBV15 to TRBJ2-3; D remains ambiguous. Trimming pared 5 bases from V and 2 bases from J, leaving 5 bases between. CDR1 is LNHNV and CDR2 is YYDKDF in the germline V gene (reference sequence). This CDR3 contains 12 residues. Here the CDR3 reads CATSRHTDTQYF. The CDR3, as DNA: TGTGCCACCAGCCGACACACAGATACGCAGTATTTT.

This chain links TRBV18 with TRBJ2-5; weak D call: TRBD2 (6 bases). Trimming removed 3 bases from V and 2 bases from J, with 10 bases in between. The length of the CDR3 is 14 residues. In germline, CDR1 is KGHSH, CDR2 LQKENI. Here the CDR3 reads CASSPPGRQETQYF. The CDR3 DNA reads as TGTGCCAGCTCACCCCCCGGGAGACAAGAGACCCAGTACTTC. Full variable domain (missing parts from reference TRBV18 and TRBJ2-5): NAGVMQNPRHLVRRRGQEARLRCSPMKGHSHVYWYRQLPEEGLKFMVYLQKENIIDESGMPKERFSAEFPKEGPSILRIQQVVRGDSAAYFCASSPPGRQETQYFGPGTRLLVL.

The rearrangement uses TRBV29-1 and TRBJ1-3; 7 bases agree with TRBD1. Per the germline V gene, CDR1 is SQVTM and CDR2 is ANQGSEA. This CDR3 is 13 amino acids long. The J segment lost 7 bases and the V segment lost 6 bases, leaving 9 bases of the junction unmatched. CDR3 bases: TGCAGCGTCCCATCGCAGGGGGGTAACACCATATATTTT. Amino acid sequence: CSVPSQGGNTIYF. Full variable domain (remainder filled in from reference TRBV29-1 and TRBJ1-3): SAVISQKPSRDICQRGTSLTIQCQVDSQVTMMFWYRQQPGQSLTLIATANQGSEATYESGFVIDKFPISRPNLTFSTLTVSNMSPEDSSIYLCSVPSQGGNTIYFGEGSWLTVV.

There are many counts of this clonotype. V and J are TRBV7-6 and TRBJ1-3; 9 nucleotides align to TRBD1. The CDR3 extends over 14 amino acids. Per the germline V gene, CDR1 is SGHVS and CDR2 is FNYEAQ. J gave up 3 bases and V 5 bases, and 2 bases lay outside the gene matches. CDR3 amino acids: CASSPGQGGNTIYF. The CDR3 coding sequence is TGTGCCAGCAGCCCGGGACAGGGTGGAAACACCATATATTTT. The complete variable domain, with remaining parts taken from reference TRBV7-6 and TRBJ1-3, reads GAGVSQSPRYKVTKRGQDVALRCDPISGHVSLYWYRQALGQGPEFLTYFNYEAQQDKSGLPNDRFSAERPEGSISTLTIQRTEQRDSAMYRCASSPGQGGNTIYFGEGSWLTVV.

The CDR3 loop reads CASSQDAGGNTGELFF. The CDR3, as DNA: TGCGCCAGCAGCCAAGATGCGGGAGGGAACACCGGGGAGCTGTTTTTT. This chain joins TRBV4-3 and TRBJ2-2; 8 bases are shared with TRBD2. V shed 0 bases, J shed 1 base, and the junction held 1 base outside the gene matches. Germline loops: CDR1 LGHNA, CDR2 YSLEER. This CDR3 is 16 amino acids long.

This clonotype has a handful of counts. CDR3 nucleotides: TGCGCCAGCAGCCAAGGAAGCAGGGGGCTAGGGGAAAAACTGTTTTTT. Residues: CASSQGSRGLGEKLFF. The chain combines TRBV4-1 with TRBJ1-4; 8 positions agree with TRBD1. The ends lost 1 base at V and 8 bases at J; junction bases unmatched: 9. The CDR3 length is 16 residues. Germline loops: CDR1 MGHRA, CDR2 YSYEKL.

The J gene is TRBJ2-3, the V gene TRBV9; 8 bases map to TRBD2. CDR3 length: 14 residues. The germline gives CDR1 SGDLS, CDR2 YYNGEE. The V and J ends lost 0 bases and 7 bases, in that order; junction bases with no gene match: 4. The CDR3 bases are TGTGCCAGCAGCGTAGGTCGCGGGAGGAATACGCAGTATTTT. This gives the protein CASSVGRGRNTQYF.

This clonotype was recorded only once. The genes are TRBV10-3 and TRBJ2-1, with D possibly TRBD1 on 6 matching bases. The V and J ends lost 8 bases and 2 bases respectively, with 10 bases between them. Per the germline V gene, CDR1 is ENHRY and CDR2 is SYGVKD. The CDR3 has 13 amino acids. DNA for the CDR3: TGTGCCATCCGGGACACCCCCTACAATGAGCAGTTCTTC. Residues: CAIRDTPYNEQFF.

The chain carries TRBV9 and TRBJ2-1, with D hard to call. The V end was cut by 0 bases, the J end by 9 bases, with 7 bases between. This CDR3 is built from 12 residues. Germline values: CDR1 SGDLS, CDR2 YYNGEE. CDR3 sequence: CASSVVWGEQFF. In DNA form, the CDR3 reads TGTGCCAGCAGCGTAGTGTGGGGTGAGCAGTTCTTC.

This chain joins TRBV18 and TRBJ2-3; weak D call: TRBD2 (5 bases). Germline CDR1 is KGHSH and CDR2 is LQKENI. The V end was cut by 2 bases, the J end by 4 bases, with 16 bases between. The CDR3 is made up of 16 amino acids. The CDR3 DNA sequence: TGTGCCAGCTCACCAAAGACTAACCGAGTGGCAGATACGCAGTATTTT. It yields the protein CASSPKTNRVADTQYF. The whole variable domain, filled in from reference TRBV18 and TRBJ2-3, reads NAGVMQNPRHLVRRRGQEARLRCSPMKGHSHVYWYRQLPEEGLKFMVYLQKENIIDESGMPKERFSAEFPKEGPSILRIQQVVRGDSAAYFCASSPKTNRVADTQYFGPGTRLTVL.

This clonotype appeared a few times. The chain carries TRBV7-8 and TRBJ2-3; TRBD2 matches at 8 bases. This CDR3 spans 15 amino acids. Germline lookup yields CDR1 SGHVS and CDR2 FQNEAQ. The ends lost 4 bases at V and 2 bases at J; junction bases unmatched: 5. CDR3 amino acids: CASSYLAGLTDTQYF. The CDR3 DNA sequence: TGTGCCAGCAGCTATCTAGCGGGTCTCACAGATACGCAGTATTTT.

The chain employs TRBV3-1 and TRBJ1-2, with TRBD1 matching 7 bases. Germline V gene data show CDR1 as LGHDT and CDR2 as YNNKEL (reference sequence). With V trimmed by 3 bases and J by 5 bases, 6 bases remained unmatched. The CDR3 sequence is 14 residues long. DNA for the CDR3: TGTGCCAGCAGCCAGACAGGGATATGGTATGGCTACACCTTC. Translating gives CASSQTGIWYGYTF.

The chain couples TRBV11-2 to TRBJ2-6; 7 bases map to TRBD2. J lost 0 bases, V lost 3 bases, and 8 bases had no gene match. The CDR3 totals 18 residues. The germline CDR1 and CDR2 sequences are SGHAT and FQNNGV. The CDR3 spells CASSFSAGASSGANVLTF. The DNA for the CDR3 is TGTGCCAGCAGCTTTTCCGCGGGAGCCTCCTCTGGGGCCAACGTCCTGACTTTC.

This clonotype appeared a few times. The rearrangement links TRBV4-2 to TRBJ2-7; 9 nucleotides align to TRBD1. This CDR3 has 14 amino acids. CDR1 and CDR2 from the germline V gene are LGHNA and YNFKEQ. J was trimmed by 7 bases and V by 1 base; bases with no gene match: 5. CDR3 in amino acids: CASSQGGQGWEQYF. DNA for the CDR3: TGTGCCAGCAGCCAAGGAGGACAGGGGTGGGAGCAGTACTTC.

In its sample, this clonotype was seen a few times. This rearrangement joins TRBV4-2 to TRBJ2-1; D unclear. The length of the CDR3 is 17 residues. Trimming pared 0 bases from V and 7 bases from J, leaving 19 bases between. The germline CDR1 and CDR2 sequences are LGHNA and YNFKEQ. The CDR3 sequence: CASSQDAHGLSANEQFF. As DNA, the CDR3 is TGTGCCAGCAGCCAAGATGCCCACGGCCTCTCGGCTAATGAGCAGTTCTTC.

This clonotype has just a few counts. This chain joins TRBV7-6 and TRBJ2-2, with D tentatively TRBD1 or TRBD2 (5 bases each). Germline CDR1 and CDR2: SGHVS and FNYEAQ. This CDR3 contains 18 residues. V was cut by 4 bases and J by 0 bases, with 18 bases left in between. DNA for the CDR3: TGTGCCAGCAGCTCAAGGGGTCGGGACCCTGCGAACACCGGGGAGCTGTTTTTT. Amino acids: CASSSRGRDPANTGELFF.

This clonotype was counted between two and nine times. V usage is TRBV3-1 and J usage is TRBJ1-1; D is ambiguous. V was shortened by 10 bases and J by 1 base, with 10 bases between the two germline ends. Germline CDR1 is LGHDT and CDR2 is YNNKEL (reference sequence). The CDR3 extends over 12 amino acids. DNA of the CDR3: TGTGCCACCGGGGTTGGGAACACTGAAGCTTTCTTT. As protein: CATGVGNTEAFF.

The chain employs TRBV20-1 and TRBJ2-7, with a tentative D call TRBD1 (6 bases). The germline CDR1 and CDR2 sequences are DFQATT and SNEGSKA (reference sequence). With 3 bases removed from V and 4 bases from J, the gap between germline ends came to 10 bases. The CDR3 contains 12 residues. This chain's CDR3 is CSASEGEYEQYF. For the CDR3, the DNA is TGCAGTGCTAGCGAGGGGGAGTACGAGCAGTACTTC.

The CDR3 DNA is TGTGCCACCAGCAGAGAGCGGGAGGTATCCGAGCAGTACTTC. Translation gives CATSREREVSEQYF. The genes are TRBV15 and TRBJ2-7; 8 positions agree with TRBD2. From germline, CDR1 is LNHNV and CDR2 YYDKDF (reference sequence). V lost 0 bases and J lost 6; bases outside the gene matches: 4. The CDR3 sequence is 14 residues long.

The V call is TRBV27, the J call TRBJ2-7, with 8 bases lining up with TRBD2. V trimming: 6 bases; J trimming: 4 bases; junction bases outside the gene matches: 8. CDR1 is MNHEY and CDR2 is SMNVEV in the germline V gene (reference sequence). This CDR3 is 14 amino acids long. The CDR3 coding sequence is TGTGCCAGCAGCTCTCCAGGGACTAGGTACGAGCAGTACTTC. This gives the protein CASSSPGTRYEQYF.

The chain links TRBV24-1 to TRBJ2-1, with 13 positions matching TRBD2. Germline-derived CDR1 and CDR2 are KGHDR and SFDVKD. This CDR3 has 16 amino acids. The V and J ends lost 3 bases and 7 bases, in that order; junction bases with no gene match: 5. For the CDR3, the DNA is TGTGCCACCAGTGATCCGGGACTAGCGGGGACGAATGAGCAGTTCTTC. It yields the protein CATSDPGLAGTNEQFF.

This clonotype has just a few counts. This chain uses TRBV29-1 with TRBJ1-3; 8 bases align to TRBD1. CDR3 length: 15 residues. Germline V gives CDR1 SQVTM, CDR2 ANQGSEA. V was pared by 1 base and J by 4 bases, with 6 bases of the junction left unmatched. CDR3 in DNA: TGCAGCGTTGAAGCCGGACAGGGTGCAGGAAACACCATATATTTT. Protein product: CSVEAGQGAGNTIYF.

This clonotype was seen more than once but under ten times. This rearrangement joins TRBV20-1 to TRBJ1-2; a weak D match, TRBD1 (6 bases). The CDR3 has 14 residues. CDR1 and CDR2 from the germline V gene are DFQATT and SNEGSKA (reference sequence). The V end lost 5 bases, the J end lost 3 bases, and 16 bases lay between the germline ends. Written as DNA, the CDR3 is TGCAGTGCTGGACCACAGGGTAATGACTATGGCTACACCTTC. It is translated as CSAGPQGNDYGYTF.

This clonotype has more than one count but fewer than ten. This CDR3 reads CAISPGPGEPGNTIYF. As DNA, the CDR3 is TGTGCCATCAGTCCGGGCCCTGGCGAGCCTGGAAACACCATATATTTT. J is TRBJ1-3 and V is TRBV10-3; no clear D. Trimming removed 5 bases from V and 2 bases from J, with 16 bases in between. The CDR3 loop spans 16 amino acids. Germline loops: CDR1 ENHRY, CDR2 SYGVKD.

The gene calls are TRBV12-3 or TRBV12-4 and TRBJ2-7, with no clear D. The CDR3 extends over 14 amino acids. Trimming took 2 bases from V and 5 from J, leaving 13 bases between them. In DNA form, the CDR3 reads TGTGCCAGCAGTTTACTGGCAGGAGTTCACGAGCAGTACTTC. It codes for CASSLLAGVHEQYF.

This clonotype was found many times. The chain employs TRBV20-1 and TRBJ1-5; possible D gene TRBD1, 5 bases. Trimming removed 1 base at V and 2 bases at J, with 9 bases between. CDR1 and CDR2 (germline): DFQATT, SNEGSKA (reference sequence). The CDR3 sequence is 14 residues long. The CDR3 DNA follows: TGCAGTGCTAGAGGTGGGGACGGCAATCAGCCCCAGCATTTT. This gives the protein CSARGGDGNQPQHF.